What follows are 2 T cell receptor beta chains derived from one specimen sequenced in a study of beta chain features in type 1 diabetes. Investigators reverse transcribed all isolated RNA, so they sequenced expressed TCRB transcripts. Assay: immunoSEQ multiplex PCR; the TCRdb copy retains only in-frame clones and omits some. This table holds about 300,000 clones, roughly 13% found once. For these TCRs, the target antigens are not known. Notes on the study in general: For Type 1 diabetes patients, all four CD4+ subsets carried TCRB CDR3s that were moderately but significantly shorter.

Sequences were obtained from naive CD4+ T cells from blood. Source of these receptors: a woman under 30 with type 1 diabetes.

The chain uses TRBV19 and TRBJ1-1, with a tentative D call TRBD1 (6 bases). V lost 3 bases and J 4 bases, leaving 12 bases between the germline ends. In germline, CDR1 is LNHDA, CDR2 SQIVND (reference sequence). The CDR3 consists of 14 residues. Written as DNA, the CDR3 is TGTGCCAGTAGTATGGTCGGACAGCCCACTGAAGCTTTCTTT. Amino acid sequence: CASSMVGQPTEAFF.

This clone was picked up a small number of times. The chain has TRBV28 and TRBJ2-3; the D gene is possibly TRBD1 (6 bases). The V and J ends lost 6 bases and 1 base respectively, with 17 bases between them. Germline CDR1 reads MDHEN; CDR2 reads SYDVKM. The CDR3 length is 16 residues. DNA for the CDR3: TGTGCCAGCAGCCCGCAGGGGCTGGGGGGCACAGATACGCAGTATTTT. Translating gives CASSPQGLGGTDTQYF. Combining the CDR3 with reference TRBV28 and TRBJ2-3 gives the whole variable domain DVKVTQSSRYLVKRTGEKVFLECVQDMDHENMFWYRQDPGLGLRLIYFSYDVKMKEKGDIPEGYSVSREKKERFSLILESASTNQTSMYLCASSPQGLGGTDTQYFGPGTRLTVL.